This is a list of T cell receptor beta chains from one sample in a study of cytomegalovirus exposure and HLA in healthy donors. Assay: immunoSEQ multiplex PCR; the TCRdb copy retains only in-frame clones and omits some. Among around 100,000 clones listed, around 66% were seen once. Sequencing used PBMCs. All receptors come from a woman aged 50 to 60 in good health and CMV-seronegative. Both conserved end residues are part of each CDR3. Each record gives: J gene, V gene, clone size, D gene, CDR3 DNA, CDR3 protein. The D gene is left open where the match is weak. Rows give clone size only sometimes, using once, few, many, or a class for an expanded clone.

TRBJ2-1,TRBV19,-,-,TGTGCCAGTACCCCGTATTCCTACAATGAGCAGTTCTTC,CASTPYSYNEQFF
TRBJ1-1,TRBV28,-,-,TGTGCCAGCGGGGAGACAAACACTGAAGCTTTCTTT,CASGETNTEAFF
TRBJ1-1,TRBV18,-,-,TGTGCCAGCTCACCGTCGGGCGGGGACACTGAAGCTTTCTTT,CASSPSGGDTEAFF
TRBJ2-7,TRBV27,once,-,TGTGCCAGCAGTTCCCCGACCGGGAGAATGAGCTTC,CASSSPTGRMSF
TRBJ1-2,TRBV27,-,TRBD1,TGTGCCAGCAGTGTTGACAGGGGTCATGGCTACACCTTC,CASSVDRGHGYTF
TRBJ2-7,TRBV5-1,-,TRBD1,TGCGCCAGCAGCTCGGGACAGGGCTACGAGCAGTACTTC,CASSSGQGYEQYF
TRBJ2-7,TRBV2,-,-,TGTGCCAGCAGTGGGACGGGAAGCTCCTACGAGCAGTACTTC,CASSGTGSSYEQYF
TRBJ2-1,TRBV5-6,-,TRBD2,TGTGCCAGCAGCTTGTTTGGTCAGACTAGCGGGAGGGCCAATGAGCAGTTCTTC,CASSLFGQTSGRANEQFF
TRBJ1-5,TRBV6-5,few,-,TGTGCCAGCAGTTCTCGGGGGGTTAGCCAGCCCCAGCATTTT,CASSSRGVSQPQHF
TRBJ2-7,TRBV18,-,-,TGTGCCAGCTCACTGGCAGTCAACTACGAGCAGTACTTC,CASSLAVNYEQYF
TRBJ1-2,TRBV30,few,-,TGTGCCTGGAGTGTAGGGGGGGGCGGCTACACCTTC,CAWSVGGGGYTF
TRBJ2-7,TRBV5-1,-,-,TGCGCCAGCAGCTTGGGGGGAGCGGACGAGCAGTACTTC,CASSLGGADEQYF
TRBJ2-1,TRBV7-9,-,TRBD2,TGTGCCAGCAGCTTTGCGGGAGGGTTCGATGAGCAGTTCTTC,CASSFAGGFDEQFF
TRBJ2-2,TRBV18,-,-,TGTGCCAGCTCACCGGTCTCCGGGAGAGGCACCGGGGAGCTGTTTTTT,CASSPVSGRGTGELFF
TRBJ1-2,TRBV19,once,-,TGTGCCAGTAGTATAGAATTGGGCTCGAGGGTCTATGGCTACACCTTC,CASSIELGSRVYGYTF
TRBJ2-2,TRBV7-6,few,-,TGTGCCAGCAGCTTAGTTGGGACACACGGAGCCGGGGAGCTGTTTTTT,CASSLVGTHGAGELFF
TRBJ1-3,TRBV30,-,-,TGTGCCTGGAGTGGGGGGGGGAGTTTCTCTGGAAACACCATATATTTT,CAWSGGGSFSGNTIYF
TRBJ1-2,TRBV7-9,-,TRBD1,TGTGCCAGCAGCTTATTTCACGACAGGGCCTATGGCTACACCTTC,CASSLFHDRAYGYTF
TRBJ2-3,TRBV5-4,-,-,TGTGCCAGCAGCTTGGGGCCGGTCGGAGTAGCGCAGTATTTT,CASSLGPVGVAQYF
TRBJ2-7,TRBV28,few,TRBD2,TGTGCCAGCAGCATACTAGCGGGAGGAATCGGGTCGCACGAGCAGTACTTC,CASSILAGGIGSHEQYF
TRBJ1-1,TRBV28,-,-,TGTGCCAGCAGTTCCCCCTGGGGCGGGGCAACTGAAGCTTTCTTT,CASSSPWGGATEAFF
TRBJ2-2,TRBV10-3,-,-,TGTGCCATCTTACCCGAGCGGGACACCGGGGAGCTGTTTTTT,CAILPERDTGELFF
TRBJ1-2,TRBV13,once,-,TGTGCCAGCAGCTCGCCGCAGGGGTTAGGCTATGGCTACACCTTC,CASSSPQGLGYGYTF
TRBJ1-2,TRBV18,-,TRBD1,TGTGCCAGCTCACAGGGACAGGGCCTGGACTATGGCTACACCTTC,CASSQGQGLDYGYTF
TRBJ2-5,TRBV11-2,few,-,TGTGCCAGCAACAAATTCGGGGAGGAGACCCAGTACTTC,CASNKFGEETQYF
TRBJ1-1,TRBV28,-,TRBD1,TGTGCCAGCAGTTTAGACAGGGGCACTGAAGCTTTCTTT,CASSLDRGTEAFF
TRBJ2-7,TRBV7-2,few,-,TGTGCCAGCAGCTCCGCCTACGAGCAGTACTTC,CASSSAYEQYF
TRBJ2-1,TRBV29-1,once,TRBD2,TGCAGCGGGCCCAATCGGGTAGCGGGAGAGTATGAGCAGTTCTTC,CSGPNRVAGEYEQFF
TRBJ2-7,TRBV27,-,-,TGTGCCAGCAGTCCACCCCATCGGGGGAGAATCGAGCAGTACTTC,CASSPPHRGRIEQYF
TRBJ2-3,TRBV2,-,-,TGTGCCAGAGAAACATTGGGGCGCACAGATACGCAGTATTTT,CARETLGRTDTQYF
TRBJ1-2,TRBV5-5,-,TRBD1,TGTGCCAGCAGCACCCAGGGGGAACTCGGCTATGGCTACACCTTC,CASSTQGELGYGYTF
TRBJ2-5,TRBV5-1,-,TRBD1,TGCGCCAGCAGCGGAACGGGACAGGGCGGGGAGACCCAGTACTTC,CASSGTGQGGETQYF
TRBJ2-5,TRBV7-9,-,-,TGTGCCAGCAGCCCCGTAGAGGGGGTCCAAGAGACCCAGTACTTC,CASSPVEGVQETQYF
TRBJ2-4,TRBV5-6,few,TRBD2,TGTGCCAGCAGCTTGGGTTCTAGCGGGGGGCTTGGAAACATTCAGTACTTC,CASSLGSSGGLGNIQYF
TRBJ1-1,TRBV21-1,-,-,TGTGCCAGCAGCGCTCCCGGAGAGGGGAACACTGAAGCTTTCTTT,CASSAPGEGNTEAFF
TRBJ2-7,TRBV10-2,-,-,TGCGCCAGCAGTGATCCTAGCGTCAGCTCCTACGAGCAGTACTTC,CASSDPSVSSYEQYF
TRBJ2-1,TRBV11-2,few,TRBD1,TGTGCCAGCAGCGGGACAGCAACCTACAATGAGCAGTTCTTC,CASSGTATYNEQFF
TRBJ2-5,TRBV4-3,-,TRBD2,TGCGCCAGCAGCAGATACCTAGCGGGAGAGGGGGTGAAAGAGACCCAGTACTTC,CASSRYLAGEGVKETQYF
TRBJ2-3,TRBV5-1,-,-,TGCGCCAGCAGCTCTTCAGATACGCAGTATTTT,CASSSSDTQYF
TRBJ2-3,TRBV7-6,few,-,TGTGCCAGCAGCTTGGGGGGAATGAGAGATACGCAGTATTTT,CASSLGGMRDTQYF
TRBJ1-1,TRBV6-5,few,TRBD1,TGTGCCAGCAGTTACTCGATCTACTTTGGGGACAGAGCTTTCTTT,CASSYSIYFGDRAFF
TRBJ2-7,TRBV6-5,-,TRBD1,TGTGCCAGCAGGAAACCGGGACAGGGATCCTACGAGCAGTACTTC,CASRKPGQGSYEQYF
TRBJ1-4,TRBV5-4,-,-,TGTGCCACAAAAGAACAGGGAACAACTAATGAAAAACTGTTTTTT,CATKEQGTTNEKLFF
TRBJ2-1,TRBV7-7,-,-,TGTGCCAGCAGCCTTTTGGGAGCCGGCAATGAGCAGTTCTTC,CASSLLGAGNEQFF
TRBJ2-1,TRBV7-8,-,-,TGTGCCAGCAGCGAACGGGACTCCTACAATGAGCAGTTCTTC,CASSERDSYNEQFF
TRBJ1-1,TRBV7-8,once,-,TGTGCCAGCGTACCGGACCGAACCGACAGACCAAAGAACACTGAAGCTTTCTTT,CASVPDRTDRPKNTEAFF
TRBJ1-5,TRBV6-5,few,-,TGTGCCAGCAGCCCCGGTGTCATCGCGCCCCAGCATTTT,CASSPGVIAPQHF
TRBJ1-2,TRBV19,-,-,TGTGCCAGTAGAGATCCGGGATATTATGGCTACACCTTC,CASRDPGYYGYTF
TRBJ2-5,TRBV7-9,-,TRBD2,TGTGCCAGCAGGAAAGGACTAGGGGAGACCCAGTACTTC,CASRKGLGETQYF
TRBJ1-2,TRBV19,-,-,TGTGCCAGTAACAAACAGGAGACGCCTCTCTATGGCTACACCTTC,CASNKQETPLYGYTF
TRBJ1-1,TRBV29-1,-,-,TGCAGCGTTTTCGATAGGCTTTTTGGGGGGACTGAAGCTTTCTTT,CSVFDRLFGGTEAFF